What follows describes a single TCR beta chain. Using immunoSEQ multiplex PCR, the repertoire was profiled, and TCRdb retains in-frame clones only, with some absent. The repertoire holds 300,000 to 350,000 clones, with roughly 90% as singletons. The data derive from a study of blood T cell repertoires in COVID-19. Whole-study context: Italy, Spain and the United States were the sources of the convalescent and acute COVID-19 samples. T cells, B-cell-depleted T cells, or PBMCs supplied cDNA or gDNA.

V lost 6 bases, J lost 7 bases, and 8 bases stayed unmatched. CDR3 length: 13 residues. Donors were grouped by their self-reported clinical history. Before being deemed recovered, Cohort 3 donors had two negative PCRs, clearance, or symptom resolution. What was sequenced was PBMCs or T cells enriched from blood (not recorded which). The origin of this receptor is a woman aged 18-29 years who had recovered from COVID-19. J is TRBJ1-1 and V is TRBV12-3 or TRBV12-4; 7 nucleotides align to TRBD1. The CDR3 is CASRTVGTVEAFF. As DNA, the CDR3 is TGTGCCAGCAGAACCGTGGGGACAGTTGAAGCTTTCTTT.